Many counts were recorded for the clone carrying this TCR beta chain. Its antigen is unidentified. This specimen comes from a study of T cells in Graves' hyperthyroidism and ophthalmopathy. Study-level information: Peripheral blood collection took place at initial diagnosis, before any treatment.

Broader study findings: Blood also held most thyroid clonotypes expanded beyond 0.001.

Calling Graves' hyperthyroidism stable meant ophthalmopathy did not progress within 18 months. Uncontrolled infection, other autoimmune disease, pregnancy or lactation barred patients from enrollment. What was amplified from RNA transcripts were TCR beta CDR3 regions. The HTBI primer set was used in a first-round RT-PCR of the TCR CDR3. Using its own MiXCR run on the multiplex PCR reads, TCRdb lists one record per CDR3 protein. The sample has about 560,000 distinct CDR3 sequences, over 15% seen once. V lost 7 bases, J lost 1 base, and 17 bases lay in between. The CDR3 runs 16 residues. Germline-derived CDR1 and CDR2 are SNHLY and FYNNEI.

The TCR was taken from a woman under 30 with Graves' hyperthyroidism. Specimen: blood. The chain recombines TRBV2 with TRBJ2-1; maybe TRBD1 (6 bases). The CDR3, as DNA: TGTGCCAGCATAAGGTCCGGCAGGGGTTCCTACAATGAGCAGTTCTTC. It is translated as CASIRSGRGSYNEQFF. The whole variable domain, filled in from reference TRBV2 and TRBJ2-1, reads EPEVTQTPSHQVTQMGQEVILRCVPISNHLYFYWYRQILGQKVEFLVSFYNNEISEKSEIFDDQFSVERPDGSNFTLKIRSTKLEDSAMYFCASIRSGRGSYNEQFFGPGTRLTVL.